This T cell receptor (beta chain) was sequenced in a study of cytomegalovirus exposure and HLA in healthy donors. Study details: In a previous analysis, 117 million unique TCR beta sequences were found from some 180 million T cells. Overall study results and limits: The sole available immune exposure information was CMV serostatus. Later analysis identified a missense DCLRE1C variant that was linked to TCR beta V- and J-gene trimming. TCR beta chains numbering roughly 150 were designated cytomegalovirus-associated.

The CDR3 extends over 12 amino acids. Germline V CDR1 and CDR2: SGHRS, YFSETQ. V was clipped by 7 bases and J by 4 bases; unmatched bases: 3. In the case of this clone: The antigen remains undetermined.

PCR employed 60 Vbeta and 13 Jbeta primers. The method was immunoSEQ multiplex PCR; TCRdb's version includes in-frame clones alone and lacks a portion of them. The table includes 140,000 or so clones, roughly 70% detected once. The TCR originated in a man younger than 35 in good health and CMV-seropositive. The sample taken for sequencing was PBMCs. The chain employs TRBV5-1 and TRBJ2-5, with 8 bases aligning to TRBD1. The CDR3 DNA sequence: TGCGCCAGCGGGCAGGGGGCAGAGACCCAGTACTTC. Translating gives CASGQGAETQYF.